Detailed here is one TCR beta chain. Its antigen is still unknown. This specimen belongs to a study of shared clonotypes between healthy human individuals. Across the study: Each donor's CD4 naive and CD4 memory cells filled three plates apiece, CD8 naive two, and CD8 memory one.

Study-wide results and limits: The study drew on few donors, limiting represented genetic and exposure-history diversity.

Over several immunoSEQ plates, each subset's genomic DNA was distributed in even portions. Per the authors' pipeline: Sequence data from immunoSEQ were junction-only and lacked quality scores; consequently, filtering differed. The table came from immunoSEQ multiplex PCR; TCRdb's copy has only in-frame clones and leaves some out. The V and J calls and clone size are taken from that table; D and trimming were inferred from the DNA. Counted here are 2 million to 2.5 million clones, over 90% occurring once; the ten biggest clones make up about 0.41%. This CDR3 is 18 amino acids long. Per the germline V gene, CDR1 is SGHRS and CDR2 is YFSETQ. Trimming removed 2 bases from V and 5 bases from J; junction bases left unmatched: 14.

Sequencing was carried out using naive CD4+ T cells from PBMCs. Subset noted: CD45RA+ positively selected. The rearrangement uses TRBV5-1 and TRBJ2-5, with TRBD2 matching over 11 bases. The clonotype was recovered from a man aged 18 to 30 in good health. Some clones in this sample may be carry-over from other donors' samples. The CDR3 loop is CASSFTPLAGGLLETQYF. DNA for the CDR3: TGCGCCAGCAGCTTTACCCCCTTAGCGGGAGGGCTCTTGGAGACCCAGTACTTC.